The rows below give T cell receptor beta chains drawn from one sample of a study of PD-L1 blockade in urothelial cancer. TCRdb's table, derived via immunoSEQ multiplex PCR, lists solely in-frame clones and lacks some. The table lists more than 55,000 clones, 70% to 90% of them singletons. The sample here was PBMCs, taken around atezolizumab (anti-PD-L1) treatment. The receptors originated from a man aged 50-59 years with urothelial cancer. CDR3s include the opening cysteine and the closing phenylalanine or tryptophan. A D gene is named only where the DNA matches it firmly. Part of the rows lack a size; the others show once, few, many or a class for expanded clones.

j_call cdr3_length v_call d_call clone_size cdr3_aa cdr3_nt
TRBJ1-5 15 TRBV28 NA medium-sized CASTTRAGSGQPQHF TGTGCCAGCACCACCCGCGCCGGATCGGGGCAGCCCCAGCATTTT
TRBJ2-3 17 TRBV2 TRBD1 NA CASGKTGVGALTDTQYF TGTGCCAGCGGGAAGACAGGGGTGGGAGCCCTCACAGATACGCAGTATTTT
TRBJ2-5 15 TRBV6-5 TRBD1 NA CASSSPGTGGKTQYF TGTGCCAGCAGTTCCCCCGGGACAGGGGGCAAGACCCAGTACTTC
TRBJ1-4 14 TRBV18 NA NA CASSPSSGREKLFF TGTGCCAGCTCACCATCGTCAGGGCGGGAAAAACTGTTTTTT
TRBJ2-7 16 TRBV18 NA once CASSPGSTGLTYEQYF TGTGCCAGCTCACCTGGATCTACAGGGCTAACCTACGAGCAGTACTTC
TRBJ2-7 13 TRBV7-9 NA few CASSPREGDEQYF TGTGCCAGCAGCCCCAGGGAAGGGGACGAGCAGTACTTC
TRBJ2-1 13 TRBV10-3 TRBD1 NA CAIWGQGGNEQFF TGTGCCATCTGGGGACAGGGTGGCAATGAGCAGTTCTTC
TRBJ1-6 15 TRBV7-8 NA NA CASSLASGANSPLHF TGTGCCAGCAGCTTAGCGTCCGGAGCTAATTCACCCCTCCACTTT
TRBJ2-2 16 TRBV19 TRBD1 NA CASRRQGVVRTGELFF TGTGCCAGTAGGCGACAGGGGGTCGTTCGGACCGGGGAGCTGTTTTTT
TRBJ2-3 16 TRBV7-9 TRBD1 NA CASSSLDRDGTDTQYF TGTGCCAGCAGCTCCCTGGACAGGGACGGCACAGATACGCAGTATTTT
TRBJ2-1 12 TRBV6-5 NA few CASSLTGGEQFF TGTGCCAGCAGCTTGACAGGTGGTGAGCAGTTCTTC
TRBJ2-3 14 TRBV5-1 NA NA CASSSGGYPDTQYF TGCGCCAGCAGCTCGGGTGGGTACCCAGATACGCAGTATTTT
TRBJ2-1 16 TRBV6-4 TRBD1 NA CASSDSGTGGNMKQFF TGTGCCAGCAGTGACTCCGGGACAGGGGGAAACATGAAGCAGTTCTTC
TRBJ1-5 14 TRBV19 NA NA CASSGGNSNQPQHF TGTGCCAGTAGTGGAGGAAATAGCAATCAGCCCCAGCATTTT
TRBJ2-2 18 TRBV7-2 TRBD2 NA CASSFWLAGGPRTGELFF TGTGCCAGCAGCTTTTGGCTAGCGGGAGGGCCGCGCACCGGGGAGCTGTTTTTT
TRBJ1-3 15 TRBV6-5 NA once CASSYSTQLGNTIYF TGTGCCAGCAGTTACTCGACTCAGCTTGGAAACACCATATATTTT
TRBJ1-5 13 TRBV9 NA NA CASSVMSGQPQHF TGTGCCAGCAGCGTTATGAGCGGTCAGCCCCAGCATTTT
TRBJ2-7 15 TRBV19 NA NA CASSQPGRRSGEQYF TGTGCCAGTAGCCAACCGGGCCGGAGGTCCGGCGAGCAGTACTTC
TRBJ1-2 13 TRBV18 NA NA CASSPRREDGYTF TGTGCCAGCTCACCACGCAGGGAGGATGGCTACACCTTC
TRBJ2-2 20 TRBV23-1 TRBD2 NA CASRPKTGGARIANTGELFF TGCGCCAGCAGGCCAAAGACCGGGGGGGCCCGGATCGCGAACACCGGGGAGCTGTTTTTT
TRBJ2-2 18 TRBV18 TRBD2 NA CASSPPKVAGLITGELFF TGTGCCAGCTCACCACCGAAGGTAGCGGGGCTGATTACCGGGGAGCTGTTTTTT
TRBJ2-3 14 TRBV5-4 NA NA CASSPQRSTDTQYF TGTGCCAGCAGCCCACAGAGATCGACAGATACGCAGTATTTT
TRBJ2-3 19 TRBV15 TRBD2 NA CATSKRGTSGRPSTDTQYF TGTGCCACCAGCAAACGAGGGACTAGCGGGAGGCCTAGCACAGATACGCAGTATTTT
TRBJ1-2 15 TRBV7-9 TRBD1 NA CASSFLGQGGYGYTF TGTGCCAGCAGCTTCCTCGGACAGGGAGGCTATGGCTACACCTTC
TRBJ1-5 14 TRBV19 NA once CASSIGWGHQPQHF TGTGCCAGTAGTATCGGCTGGGGGCATCAGCCCCAGCATTTT
TRBJ2-7 13 TRBV19 TRBD1 NA CASSMQGAAGQYF TGTGCCAGTAGTATGCAGGGGGCGGCGGGGCAGTACTTC
TRBJ1-5 15 TRBV13 NA NA CASSFRRGEDQPQHF TGTGCCAGCAGCTTTAGACGGGGAGAAGATCAGCCCCAGCATTTT
TRBJ1-6 14 TRBV9 TRBD1 few CASSVEGGSSPLHF TGTGCCAGCAGCGTAGAAGGGGGCAGCTCACCCCTCCACTTT
TRBJ2-5 15 TRBV7-7 TRBD1 NA CASSFTTGGRETQYF TGTGCTAGCAGCTTCACAACAGGGGGCAGAGAGACCCAGTACTTC
TRBJ2-3 13 TRBV19 TRBD2 NA CASSLAGLNTQYF TGTGCCAGTAGTCTAGCGGGACTGAATACGCAGTATTTT
TRBJ2-3 15 TRBV9 NA few CASSVGIGAADTQYF TGTGCCAGCAGCGTAGGAATAGGGGCCGCAGATACGCAGTATTTT
TRBJ1-4 15 TRBV18 NA NA CASSPTPAGGEKLFF TGTGCCAGCTCACCAACTCCCGCAGGTGGTGAAAAACTGTTTTTT
TRBJ1-6 15 TRBV9 TRBD1 NA CASSVEDRGSSPLHF TGTGCCAGCAGCGTAGAGGACAGGGGGAGTTCACCCCTCCACTTT
TRBJ2-1 14 TRBV2 TRBD1 few CATEQGANRFEQFF TGTGCCACCGAACAGGGGGCCAACCGCTTCGAGCAGTTCTTC
TRBJ2-1 18 TRBV9 TRBD2 few CASTPQLNLAGDGNEQFF TGTGCCAGCACTCCCCAACTAAACCTAGCGGGAGATGGGAATGAGCAGTTCTTC
TRBJ2-3 15 TRBV6-6 NA NA CASRWGGASTDTQYF TGTGCCAGCAGGTGGGGCGGGGCAAGCACAGATACGCAGTATTTT
TRBJ1-4 13 TRBV6-5 NA NA CASSYDGAEKLFF TGTGCCAGCAGTTACGATGGGGCTGAAAAACTGTTTTTT
TRBJ1-1 16 TRBV7-6 TRBD1 NA CASSLGTGRKNTEAFF TGTGCCAGCAGCTTAGGGACAGGGCGGAAGAACACTGAAGCTTTCTTT
TRBJ2-7 13 TRBV28 TRBD2 NA CASRGLAGGEQYF TGTGCCAGCAGGGGGCTAGCGGGAGGAGAGCAGTACTTC
TRBJ2-7 15 TRBV5-1 TRBD2 once CASSVTSGNYYEQYF TGCGCCAGCAGCGTGACTAGCGGAAATTACTACGAGCAGTACTTC